The rows below give T cell receptor beta chains drawn from one sample of a study of T cells after yellow fever vaccination. One entry per CDR3 protein results from TCRdb running MiXCR on the 5' RACE reads. The sample includes about 300,000 distinct CDR3 sequences, 8.7% seen only once; the top ten take around 3.5%. The input for sequencing was CD4+ T cells sorted from PBMCs, taken 5 days after the yellow fever booster vaccination. The receptors derive from a man between 18 and 35 years old who received the YFV17D yellow fever vaccine. Both conserved end residues are part of each CDR3. D genes are given only for firm matches. Not every row has a clone size; where given, it reads once, few, many or a size class.

TRBD2 TRBJ2-3 15 TRBV3-1 . TGTGCCAGCAGTCAGGGGACTAGCGGGGGCCATACGCAGTATTTT CASSQGTSGGHTQYF
. TRBJ1-2 13 TRBV24-1 . TGTGCCACCAGTGCTGGGGTGAACTATGGCTACACCTTC CATSAGVNYGYTF
TRBD1 TRBJ1-2 13 TRBV12-3/TRBV12-4 . TGTGCCAGCAAACGGACAGGGGGTTATGGCTACACCTTC CASKRTGGYGYTF
. TRBJ1-1 18 TRBV5-1 few TGCGCCAGCAGCCCCAGTCGGGGACAATCAAAGGGGGACACTGAAGCTTTCTTT CASSPSRGQSKGDTEAFF
TRBD1 TRBJ1-2 13 TRBV12-3/TRBV12-4 few TGTGCCAGCTGCCGGGACAGGTTGTATGGCTACACCTTC CASCRDRLYGYTF
. TRBJ2-7 14 TRBV10-3 few TGTGCCATCTCTGGAGGGGACAGATCCTACGAGCAGTACTTC CAISGGDRSYEQYF
. TRBJ2-7 14 TRBV10-3 . TGTGCCATCAGTGAGTCGCCCAACGGACGCGAGCAGTACTTC CAISESPNGREQYF
. TRBJ2-3 14 TRBV6-6 few TGTGCCAGCAGTTACTCAGGACTGGCCTGGACGCAGTATTTT CASSYSGLAWTQYF
. TRBJ1-2 14 TRBV20-1 few TGCAGTGCTAGAGATAGAGGGCAGGGCGGCGGCTACACCTTC CSARDRGQGGGYTF
. TRBJ2-2 16 TRBV5-6 . TGTGCCAGCAGCTTGGGACCCGGAGTGCTCACCGGGGAGCTGTTTTTT CASSLGPGVLTGELFF
. TRBJ2-3 11 TRBV2 many TGTGCCAGTACGGTAGGAGATACGCAGTATTTT CASTVGDTQYF
. TRBJ2-1 15 TRBV24-1 . TGTGCCACCAGTGATTTTCGGGCTCCCTACAATGAGCAGTTCTTC CATSDFRAPYNEQFF
. TRBJ2-1 14 TRBV7-2 . TGTGCCAGCAGCTTTCGAACTTCAGACAATGAGCAGTTCTTC CASSFRTSDNEQFF
TRBD1 TRBJ1-5 14 TRBV20-1 . TGCAGTGCTGAAAGGACAGGTTCTAATCAGCCCCAGCATTTT CSAERTGSNQPQHF
TRBD1 TRBJ2-7 16 TRBV7-9 few TGTGCCAGCAGCTTCCCGGGACAGGGGTTTTCCTACGAGCAGTACTTC CASSFPGQGFSYEQYF
. TRBJ2-1 12 TRBV6-6 many TGTGCCAGCAGCCCAGGGGACCATGAGCAGTTCTTC CASSPGDHEQFF
. TRBJ1-1 13 TRBV12-3/TRBV12-4 few TGTGCCAGCAGTTTTATGGGCAGCCGAGGAGCTTTCTTT CASSFMGSRGAFF
. TRBJ1-2 12 TRBV12-3/TRBV12-4 few TGTGCCCTATGGGGGGTAGAGGATGGCTACACCTTC CALWGVEDGYTF
TRBD1 TRBJ2-7 13 TRBV5-1 few TGCGCCAGCAGCCGAGGGACAGGTGGCGAGCAGTACTTC CASSRGTGGEQYF